The subject of this entry is one TCR beta chain. It was RNA transcripts that yielded the amplified TCR beta CDR3 regions. The TCR CDR3 was amplified in a first-round RT-PCR using the HTBI primer set. MiXCR, run by TCRdb on the multiplex PCR reads, gives a single entry per CDR3 protein. The sample shows some 690,000 distinct CDR3 sequences, 15% to 20% of them seen only once. The sample is drawn from a study of T cells in Graves' hyperthyroidism and ophthalmopathy. The CDR3 runs to 14 residues. The germline V gene has CDR1 SGHRS and CDR2 YFSETQ. V gave up 7 bases and J gave up 4 bases; unmatched junction bases: 9.

Input material: blood. This sequence was found in a man in his forties or fifties with Graves' hyperthyroidism. The chain carries TRBV5-1 and TRBJ2-7; TRBD1 agrees at 9 bases. The CDR3 spells CASGTGQGSYEQYF. For the CDR3, the DNA is TGCGCCAGCGGGACGGGACAGGGATCGTACGAGCAGTACTTC.